A selection of T cell receptor beta chains follows, all from one sample in a study of shared clonotypes between healthy human individuals. TCRdb's copy holds only in-frame clones and misses some; the assay was immunoSEQ multiplex PCR. Among 2 million to 2.5 million clones listed, under 97% were seen once. The sequenced sample consisted of naive CD4+ T cells sorted from blood. The receptors here all came from a man between 18 and 29 years old in good health. The conserved cysteine and the conserved F or W are not part of the CDR3 here. The D gene is left open where the match is weak.

v_call: TRBV18
d_call: TRBD1
cdr3_aa: ASSPPLAGGSYEQY

v_call: TRBV11-2
d_call: TRBD2
cdr3_aa: ASSLGGSGDTQY

v_call: TRBV6-6
d_call: TRBD1
cdr3_aa: AASWDSGNTIY

v_call: TRBV6-5
d_call: TRBD2
cdr3_aa: ASSSGLAGGADTQY

v_call: TRBV19
d_call: .
cdr3_aa: ASSTGNQPQH

v_call: TRBV5-1
d_call: TRBD1
cdr3_aa: ASSLVGQQETQY

v_call: TRBV5-1
d_call: .
cdr3_aa: ASGSGDSSYNEQF

v_call: TRBV28
d_call: .
cdr3_aa: ASSLGIRTDTQY

v_call: TRBV30
d_call: .
cdr3_aa: AWNPLRDAEAF

v_call: TRBV9
d_call: .
cdr3_aa: ASSITGNYGYT

v_call: TRBV7-2
d_call: .
cdr3_aa: ASSLARNTIY

v_call: TRBV7-7
d_call: TRBD2
cdr3_aa: ASSLGLAGDNEQF

v_call: TRBV25-1
d_call: .
cdr3_aa: ASRAQAPQGNTEAF

v_call: TRBV5-6
d_call: TRBD1
cdr3_aa: ASSLAGGQYQETQY

v_call: TRBV7-2
d_call: .
cdr3_aa: ASSSWAGTYEQY

v_call: TRBV10-3
d_call: .
cdr3_aa: AISDRALPAF

v_call: TRBV10-2
d_call: .
cdr3_aa: ASSEQGPYGYT

v_call: TRBV4-3
d_call: TRBD1
cdr3_aa: ASSQETGVQY

v_call: TRBV7-2
d_call: .
cdr3_aa: ASSTKTSGAGELF

v_call: TRBV5-4
d_call: .
cdr3_aa: ASSSRGSTSTDTQY

v_call: TRBV5-1
d_call: .
cdr3_aa: ASSLQGGIPEAF

v_call: TRBV28
d_call: .
cdr3_aa: ATYQPGTQETQY

v_call: TRBV19
d_call: TRBD1
cdr3_aa: ASRPGQGADQPQH

v_call: TRBV5-8
d_call: .
cdr3_aa: ASSSGQIFQETQY

v_call: TRBV29-1
d_call: TRBD2
cdr3_aa: SAQLAGAIYNEQF

v_call: TRBV5-4
d_call: .
cdr3_aa: ASSLGGVADYTDTQY

v_call: TRBV5-1
d_call: .
cdr3_aa: ASSTTVYGGTEAF

v_call: TRBV5-1
d_call: .
cdr3_aa: ASSPGSSTLQETQY

v_call: TRBV30
d_call: .
cdr3_aa: AWSGTVGLTEAF

v_call: TRBV5-8
d_call: .
cdr3_aa: ASSLWKNTEAF

v_call: TRBV15
d_call: TRBD2
cdr3_aa: ATSREGGLGQF